This TCR beta chain is drawn from a study of blood T cell repertoires in COVID-19. Study summary: Samples of COVID-19 (acute and convalescent) were obtained from the United States, Italy and Spain. Sample material is recorded as cDNA or gDNA derived from T cells, B-cell-depleted T cells, or PBMCs.

This CDR3 is built from 12 residues. V lost 2 bases and J 11 bases, leaving 7 bases between the germline ends. CDR1 SEHNR and CDR2 FQNEAQ come from the germline V gene (reference sequence). Profiled with immunoSEQ multiplex PCR; TCRdb holds only in-frame clones, not every one. The sample carries about 220,000 clones, over 75% recorded once. The V call is TRBV7-9, the J call TRBJ2-6; D not resolved. Sample: peripheral blood. The TCR comes from a human donor in a cohort sampled during active COVID-19. The CDR3: CASSLQAYVLTF. The CDR3 DNA follows: TGTGCCAGCAGCTTACAGGCTTACGTCCTGACTTTC.